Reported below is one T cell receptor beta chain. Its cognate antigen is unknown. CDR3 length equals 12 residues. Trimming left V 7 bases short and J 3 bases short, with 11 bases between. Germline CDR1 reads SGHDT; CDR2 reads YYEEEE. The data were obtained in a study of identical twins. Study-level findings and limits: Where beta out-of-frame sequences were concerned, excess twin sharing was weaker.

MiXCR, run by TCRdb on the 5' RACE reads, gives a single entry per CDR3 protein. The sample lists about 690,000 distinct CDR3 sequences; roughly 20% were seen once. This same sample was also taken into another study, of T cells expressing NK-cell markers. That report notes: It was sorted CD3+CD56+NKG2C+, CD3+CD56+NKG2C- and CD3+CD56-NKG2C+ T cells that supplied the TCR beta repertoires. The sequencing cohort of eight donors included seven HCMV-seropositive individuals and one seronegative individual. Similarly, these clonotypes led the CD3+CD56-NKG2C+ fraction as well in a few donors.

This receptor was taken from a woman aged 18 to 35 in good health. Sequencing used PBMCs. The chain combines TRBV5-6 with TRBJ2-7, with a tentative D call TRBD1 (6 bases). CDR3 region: CASQGSIYEQYF. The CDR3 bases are TGTGCCAGCCAGGGGAGTATCTACGAGCAGTACTTC.